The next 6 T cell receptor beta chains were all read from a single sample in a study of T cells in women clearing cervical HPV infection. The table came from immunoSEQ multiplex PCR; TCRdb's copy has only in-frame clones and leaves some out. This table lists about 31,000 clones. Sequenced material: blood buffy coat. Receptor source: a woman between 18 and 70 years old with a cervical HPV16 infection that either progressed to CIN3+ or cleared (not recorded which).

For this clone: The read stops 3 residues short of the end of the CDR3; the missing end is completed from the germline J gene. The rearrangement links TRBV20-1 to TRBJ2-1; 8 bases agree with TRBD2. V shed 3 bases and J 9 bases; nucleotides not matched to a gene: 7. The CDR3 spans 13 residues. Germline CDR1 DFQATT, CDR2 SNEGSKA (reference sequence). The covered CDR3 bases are TGCAGTGCTAGGGGGGCGGGAGGACGTGAG. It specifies CSARGAGGRE. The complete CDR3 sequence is CSARGAGGREQFF.

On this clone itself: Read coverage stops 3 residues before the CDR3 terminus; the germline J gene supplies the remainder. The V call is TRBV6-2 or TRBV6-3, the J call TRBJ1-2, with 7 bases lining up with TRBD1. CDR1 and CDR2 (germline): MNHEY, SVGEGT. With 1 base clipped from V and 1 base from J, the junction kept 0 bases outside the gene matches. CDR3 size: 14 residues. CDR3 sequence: CASSYWDSNYGYTF. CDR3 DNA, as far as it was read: TGTGCCAGCAGTTACTGGGACAGTAACTATGGC.

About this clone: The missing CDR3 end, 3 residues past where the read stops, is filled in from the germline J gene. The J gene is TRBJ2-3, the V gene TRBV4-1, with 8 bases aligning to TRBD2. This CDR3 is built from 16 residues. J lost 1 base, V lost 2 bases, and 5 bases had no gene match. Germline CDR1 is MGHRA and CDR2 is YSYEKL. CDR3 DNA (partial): TGCGCCAGCAGCCAAAGCGGGAGTGGAGGCACAGATACG. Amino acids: CASSQSGSGGTDT. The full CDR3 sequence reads CASSQSGSGGTDTQYF.

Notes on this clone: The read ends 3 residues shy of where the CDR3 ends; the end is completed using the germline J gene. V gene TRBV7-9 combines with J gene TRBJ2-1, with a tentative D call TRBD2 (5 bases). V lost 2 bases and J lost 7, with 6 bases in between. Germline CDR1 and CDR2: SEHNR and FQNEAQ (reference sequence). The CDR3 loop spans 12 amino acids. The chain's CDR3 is CASSLRGNEQFF. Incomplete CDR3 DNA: TGTGCCAGCAGCTTAAGAGGGAATGAG.

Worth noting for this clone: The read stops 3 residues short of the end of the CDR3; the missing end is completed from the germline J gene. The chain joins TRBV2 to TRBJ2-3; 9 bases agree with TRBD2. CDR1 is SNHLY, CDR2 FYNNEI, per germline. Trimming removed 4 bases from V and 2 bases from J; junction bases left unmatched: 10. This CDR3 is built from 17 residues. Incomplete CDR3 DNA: TGTGCCAGCAGTGTACTCGCTAGCGGGGTAATCACAGATACG. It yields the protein CASSVLASGVITDT. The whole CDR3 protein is CASSVLASGVITDTQYF.

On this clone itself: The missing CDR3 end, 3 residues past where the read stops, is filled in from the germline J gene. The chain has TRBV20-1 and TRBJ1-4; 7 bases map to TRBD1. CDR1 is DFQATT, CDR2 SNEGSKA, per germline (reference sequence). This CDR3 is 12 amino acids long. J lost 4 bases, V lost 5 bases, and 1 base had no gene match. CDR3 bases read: TGCAGTGCTGGGACAGTTAATGAAAAA. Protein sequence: CSAGTVNEK. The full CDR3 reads CSAGTVNEKLFF.